This T cell receptor (beta chain) was captured in a study of cytomegalovirus exposure and HLA in healthy donors. Findings and limits, study-wide: Cytomegalovirus association was assigned to 150 to 200 TCR beta chains.

Germline CDR1 is SSHAT and CDR2 is FNYEAQ (reference sequence). The CDR3 is 15 amino acids. TCRdb's copy holds only in-frame clones and misses some; the assay was immunoSEQ multiplex PCR. The table includes 67,000 or so clones, 85% to 95% detected once. The donors were part of the validation cohort of roughly 110 subjects. That cohort was separate from the first cohort, which comprised under 700 subjects. This clone was recorded once. Its specificity is not known. A read error may account for a junction end that differs from germline. V usage is TRBV7-7 and J usage is TRBJ1-5; no clear D. The TCR sequence derives from a man between 18 and 29 years old in good health and CMV-seropositive. The sample taken for sequencing was PBMCs. CDR3 protein: CASSLAGGGNQPQHF. DNA for the CDR3: TGTGCTAGCAGCTTAGCCGGAGGAGGCAATCAGCCCCAGCATTTT.